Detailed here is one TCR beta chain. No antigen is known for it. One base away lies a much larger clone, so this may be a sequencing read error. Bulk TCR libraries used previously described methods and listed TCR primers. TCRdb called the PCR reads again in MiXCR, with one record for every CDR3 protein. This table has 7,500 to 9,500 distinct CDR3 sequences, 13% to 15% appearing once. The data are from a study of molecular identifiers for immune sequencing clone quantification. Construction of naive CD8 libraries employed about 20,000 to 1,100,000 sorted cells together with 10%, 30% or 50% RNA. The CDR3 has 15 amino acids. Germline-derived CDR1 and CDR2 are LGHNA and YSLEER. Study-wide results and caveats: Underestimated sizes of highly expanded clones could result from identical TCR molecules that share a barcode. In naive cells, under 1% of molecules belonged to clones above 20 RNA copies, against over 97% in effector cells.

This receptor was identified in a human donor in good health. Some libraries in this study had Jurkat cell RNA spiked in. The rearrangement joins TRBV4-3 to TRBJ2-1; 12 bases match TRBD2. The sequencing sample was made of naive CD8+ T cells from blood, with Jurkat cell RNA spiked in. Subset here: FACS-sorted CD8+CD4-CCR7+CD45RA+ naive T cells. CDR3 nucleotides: TGCGCCAGCAGCCAAGCTAGCGGGGGGGCCCATGAGCAGCTCTTC. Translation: CASSQASGGAHEQLF.